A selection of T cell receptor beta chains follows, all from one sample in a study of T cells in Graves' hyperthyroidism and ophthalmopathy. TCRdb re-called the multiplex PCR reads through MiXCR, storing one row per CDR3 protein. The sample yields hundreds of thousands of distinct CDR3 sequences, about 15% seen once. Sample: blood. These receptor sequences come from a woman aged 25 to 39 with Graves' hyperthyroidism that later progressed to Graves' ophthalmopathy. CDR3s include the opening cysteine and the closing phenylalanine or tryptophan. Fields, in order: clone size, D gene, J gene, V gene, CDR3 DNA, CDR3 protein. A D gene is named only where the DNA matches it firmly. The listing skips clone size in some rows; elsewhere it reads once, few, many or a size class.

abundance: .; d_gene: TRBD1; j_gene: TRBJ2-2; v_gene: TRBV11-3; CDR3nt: TGTGCCAGCAGACTAATTCGGACAGGGGGCGCAGCCGGGGAGCTGTTTTTT; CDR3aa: CASRLIRTGGAAGELFF
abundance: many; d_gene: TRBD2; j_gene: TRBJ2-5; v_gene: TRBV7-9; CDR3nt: TGTGCCAGCAGCCAGGGACTAGCGGCTAAGGGGGAGACCCAGTACTTC; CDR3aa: CASSQGLAAKGETQYF
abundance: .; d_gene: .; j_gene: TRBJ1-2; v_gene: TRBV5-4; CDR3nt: TGTGCCAGCAGCTTGGATGTGCACTATGGCTACACCTTC; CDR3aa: CASSLDVHYGYTF
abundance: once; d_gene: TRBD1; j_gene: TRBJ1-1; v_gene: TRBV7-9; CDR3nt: TGTGCCAGCAGCTTTGGGACAGGGGCTGCTTTCTTT; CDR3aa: CASSFGTGAAFF
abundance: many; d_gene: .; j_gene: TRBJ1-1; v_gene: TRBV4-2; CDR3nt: TGTGCCAGCAGCCAAGATGGACGAGCTTTCTTT; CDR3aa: CASSQDGRAFF
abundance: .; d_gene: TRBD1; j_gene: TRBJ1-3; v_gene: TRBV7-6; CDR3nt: TGTGCCAGCAGCTTGGCCGGGACAGGCCTTGGAAACACCATATATTTT; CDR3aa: CASSLAGTGLGNTIYF
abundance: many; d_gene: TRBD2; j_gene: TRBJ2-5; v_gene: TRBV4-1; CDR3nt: TGCGCCAGCAGCCAAGATCAGGAGGCTAGCGGGGTTCAAGAGACCCAGTACTTC; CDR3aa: CASSQDQEASGVQETQYF
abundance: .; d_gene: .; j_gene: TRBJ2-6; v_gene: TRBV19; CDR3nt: TGTGCCAGTACCAGCCGTTCTGGGGCCAACGTCCTGACTTTC; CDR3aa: CASTSRSGANVLTF
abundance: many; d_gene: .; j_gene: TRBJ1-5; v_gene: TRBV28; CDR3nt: TGTGCCAGCAGTGTGGGGTTTAGGGATCAGCCCCAGCATTTT; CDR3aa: CASSVGFRDQPQHF
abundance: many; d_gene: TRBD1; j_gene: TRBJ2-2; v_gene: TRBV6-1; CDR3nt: TGTGCCAGCAGTCCTGGACAGGGGGCGGGAGGCACCGGGGAGCTGTTTTTT; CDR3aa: CASSPGQGAGGTGELFF
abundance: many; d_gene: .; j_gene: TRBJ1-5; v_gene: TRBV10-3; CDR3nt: TGTGCCATCAGCCATCCAAATTATCAGCCCCAGCATTTT; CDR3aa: CAISHPNYQPQHF
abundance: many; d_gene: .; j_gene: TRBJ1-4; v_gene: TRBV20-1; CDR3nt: TGCAGTGCTAGAGATAGGGTGGACCCTAATGAAAAACTGTTTTTT; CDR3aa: CSARDRVDPNEKLFF
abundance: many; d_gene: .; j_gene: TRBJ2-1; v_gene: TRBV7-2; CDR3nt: TGTGCCAGCAGCTTAGACCCAGAAATCAATGAGCAGTTCTTC; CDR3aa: CASSLDPEINEQFF
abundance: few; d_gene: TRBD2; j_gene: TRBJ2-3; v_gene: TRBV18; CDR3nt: TGTGCCAGCTCACCTGCCCGGAGCGGGGAAGGTACGCAGTATTTT; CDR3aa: CASSPARSGEGTQYF
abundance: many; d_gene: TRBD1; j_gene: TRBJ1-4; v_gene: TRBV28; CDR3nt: TGTGCCAGCAGTTCACCCGGACAGGGAGGGGAAAAACTGTTTTTT; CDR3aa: CASSSPGQGGEKLFF
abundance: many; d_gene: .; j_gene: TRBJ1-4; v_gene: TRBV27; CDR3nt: TGTGCCAGCAGCGACGGGACCCTCAATGAAAAACTGTTTTTT; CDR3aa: CASSDGTLNEKLFF
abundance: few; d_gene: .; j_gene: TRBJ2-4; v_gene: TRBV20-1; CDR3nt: TGCAGTGCTTCGGAGGGCTTAGCCAAAAACATTCAGTACTTC; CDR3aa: CSASEGLAKNIQYF
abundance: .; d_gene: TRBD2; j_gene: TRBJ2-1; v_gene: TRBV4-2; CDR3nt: TGTGCCAGCAGCCAAGATGCCCTGACAGCGGGAGTAGGCAATGAGCAGTTCTTC; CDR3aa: CASSQDALTAGVGNEQFF
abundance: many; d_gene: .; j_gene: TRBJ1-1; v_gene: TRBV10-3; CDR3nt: TGTGCCATCAGTGAACAAAGTTTGAACACTGAAGCTTTCTTT; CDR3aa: CAISEQSLNTEAFF
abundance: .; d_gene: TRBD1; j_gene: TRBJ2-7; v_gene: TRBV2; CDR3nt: TGTGCCAACAGTCTACAGGGGGCGTATGAGCAGTACTTC; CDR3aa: CANSLQGAYEQYF
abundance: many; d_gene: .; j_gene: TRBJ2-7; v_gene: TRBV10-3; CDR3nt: TGTGCCATCAGGAAGTCGGACACCTCGGAGCAGTACTTC; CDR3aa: CAIRKSDTSEQYF
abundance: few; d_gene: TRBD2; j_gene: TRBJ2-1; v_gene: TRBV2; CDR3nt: TGTGCCAGCAGTTTAGGCGGGAGCCCCTGCAATGAGCAGTTCTTC; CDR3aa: CASSLGGSPCNEQFF
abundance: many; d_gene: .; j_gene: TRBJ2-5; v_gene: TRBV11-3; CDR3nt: TGTGCCAGCAGCCTGACCGTCGAGACCCAGTACTTC; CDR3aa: CASSLTVETQYF
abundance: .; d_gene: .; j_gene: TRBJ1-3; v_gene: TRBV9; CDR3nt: TGTGCCAGCAGCGTCGAGAGCTCTGGAAACACCATATATTTT; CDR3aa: CASSVESSGNTIYF
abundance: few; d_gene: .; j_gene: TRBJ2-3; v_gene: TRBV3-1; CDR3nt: TGTGCCAGCAGCCAAGATAAGTCCACCTGGCTCACAGATACGCAGTATTTT; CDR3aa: CASSQDKSTWLTDTQYF
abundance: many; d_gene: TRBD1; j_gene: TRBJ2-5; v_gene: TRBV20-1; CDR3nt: TGCAGTGCTACAGAATCGACAGGGGGCGGATGGAAGACCCAGTACTTC; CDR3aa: CSATESTGGGWKTQYF
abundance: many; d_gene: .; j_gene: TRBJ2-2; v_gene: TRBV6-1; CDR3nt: TGTGCCAGCGAGCGGACTCTCAACACCGGGGAGCTGTTTTTT; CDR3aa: CASERTLNTGELFF
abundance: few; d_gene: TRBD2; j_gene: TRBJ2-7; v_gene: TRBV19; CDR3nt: TGTGCCAGTAGCTCGGACAGCTCGACTAGCGGGGCCCACGAGCAGTACTTC; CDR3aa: CASSSDSSTSGAHEQYF
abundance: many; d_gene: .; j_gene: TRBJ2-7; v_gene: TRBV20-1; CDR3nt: TGCAGTGCTAGAGCTTATGCCTCCTACGAGCAGTACTTC; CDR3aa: CSARAYASYEQYF
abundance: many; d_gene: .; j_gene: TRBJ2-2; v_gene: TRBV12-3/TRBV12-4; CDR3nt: TGTGCCAGCAGTCCGAGGATTATGGGGACCGGGGAGCTGTTTTTT; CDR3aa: CASSPRIMGTGELFF
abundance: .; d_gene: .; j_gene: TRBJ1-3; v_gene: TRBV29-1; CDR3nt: TGCGGAGGGAGAGAGGTAGCCGGAAACACCATATATTTT; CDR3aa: CGGREVAGNTIYF
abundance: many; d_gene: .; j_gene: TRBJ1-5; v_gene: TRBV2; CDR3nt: TGTGCCAGCACCCGAGAGGTAGATCAGCCCCAGCATTTT; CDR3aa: CASTREVDQPQHF
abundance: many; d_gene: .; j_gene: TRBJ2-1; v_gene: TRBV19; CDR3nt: TGTGCCAGTAGTATAATCCCCGGGGATGAGCAGTTCTTC; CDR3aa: CASSIIPGDEQFF
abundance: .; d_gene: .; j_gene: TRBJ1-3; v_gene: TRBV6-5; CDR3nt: TGTGCCAGCAACCCAGGGGTCTCTGGAAACACCATATATTTT; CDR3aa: CASNPGVSGNTIYF
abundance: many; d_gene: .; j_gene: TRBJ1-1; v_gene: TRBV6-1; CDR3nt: TGTGCCAGCAGTGAATTGGATAACACTGAAGCTTTCTTT; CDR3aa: CASSELDNTEAFF
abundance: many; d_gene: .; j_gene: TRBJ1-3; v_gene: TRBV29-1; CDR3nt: TGCAGCGGGGGGGACCGTGGAAACACCATATATTTT; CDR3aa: CSGGDRGNTIYF
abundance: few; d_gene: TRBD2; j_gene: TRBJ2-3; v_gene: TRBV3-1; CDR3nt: TGTGCCAGCAGCCCCGTGCTCTTAGCGGGAGCCCAAGCAGATACGCAGTATTTT; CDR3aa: CASSPVLLAGAQADTQYF
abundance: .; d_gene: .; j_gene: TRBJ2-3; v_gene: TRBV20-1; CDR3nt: TGCAGTGCTAGGTCGCGGACGGACCCTACAGATACGCAGTATTTT; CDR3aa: CSARSRTDPTDTQYF
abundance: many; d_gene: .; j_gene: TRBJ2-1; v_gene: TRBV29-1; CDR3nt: TGCAGCGTCCGGGGGAGAGGGGGCGGGGGGTACAATGAGCAGTTCTTC; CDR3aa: CSVRGRGGGGYNEQFF
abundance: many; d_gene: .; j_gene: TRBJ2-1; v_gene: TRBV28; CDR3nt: TGTGCCAGCAAGGAGACAGGTGAAAACAATGAGCAGTTCTTC; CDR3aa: CASKETGENNEQFF
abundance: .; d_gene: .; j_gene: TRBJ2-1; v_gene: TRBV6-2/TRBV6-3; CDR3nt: TGTGCCAGCAGCAAGGCCTATGGGGGGCCCGCAGAGCAGTTCTTC; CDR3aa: CASSKAYGGPAEQFF
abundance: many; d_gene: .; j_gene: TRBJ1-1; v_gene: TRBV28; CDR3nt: TGTGCCAGCTGGGGGCATTCGAACACTGAAGCTTTCTTT; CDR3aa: CASWGHSNTEAFF
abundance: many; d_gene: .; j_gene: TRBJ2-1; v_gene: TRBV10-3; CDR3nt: TGTGCCATCAGTGTGGCGGTAGAGAATGAGCAGTTCTTC; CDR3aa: CAISVAVENEQFF
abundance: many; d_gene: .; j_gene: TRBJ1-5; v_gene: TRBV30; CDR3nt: TGTGCCTGGAGTGTTCCCCCCAATCAGCCCCAGCATTTT; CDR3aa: CAWSVPPNQPQHF
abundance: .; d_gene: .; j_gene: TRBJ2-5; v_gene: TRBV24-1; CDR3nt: TGTGCCACCAGTGAGACTAGAAGGGGAGAGACCCAGTACTTC; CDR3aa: CATSETRRGETQYF
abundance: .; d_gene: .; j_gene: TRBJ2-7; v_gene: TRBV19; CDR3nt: TGTGCCAGTAGCCACTCTAGCGAGCCCTCCTACGAGCAGTACTTC; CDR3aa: CASSHSSEPSYEQYF
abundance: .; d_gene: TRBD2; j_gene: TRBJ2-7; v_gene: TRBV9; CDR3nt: TGTGCCAGCAGCGTAATGGCGGGAGGGCCCTACGAGCAGTACTTC; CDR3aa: CASSVMAGGPYEQYF
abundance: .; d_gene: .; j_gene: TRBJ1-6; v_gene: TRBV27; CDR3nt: TGTGCCAGCACCGAAAAACAGGGATCTTATAATTCACCCCTCCACTTT; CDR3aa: CASTEKQGSYNSPLHF
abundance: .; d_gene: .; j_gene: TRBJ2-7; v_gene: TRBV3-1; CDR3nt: TGTGCCAGCAGCCAAGAAGCCTGGAAGGACGAGCAGTACTTC; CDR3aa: CASSQEAWKDEQYF
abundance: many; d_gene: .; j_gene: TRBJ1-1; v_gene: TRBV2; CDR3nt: TGTGCCAGCAGTGAACAGGGCGTTGTCTCCCACGCTGAAGCTTTCTTT; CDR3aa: CASSEQGVVSHAEAFF
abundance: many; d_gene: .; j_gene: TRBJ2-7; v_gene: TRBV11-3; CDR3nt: TGTGCCAGCAGCTTAGGGGGGACACCCTCCTACGAGCAGTACTTC; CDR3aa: CASSLGGTPSYEQYF
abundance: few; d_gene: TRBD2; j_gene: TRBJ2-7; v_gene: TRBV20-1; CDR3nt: TGCAGTGCTAGAGATCCGGGACTAGTAGTGTACGAGCAGTACTTC; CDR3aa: CSARDPGLVVYEQYF
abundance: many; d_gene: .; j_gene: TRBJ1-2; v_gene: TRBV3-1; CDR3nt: TGTGCCAGCAGCCCCCTGGACAGACGATTCGGGTATGGCTACACCTTC; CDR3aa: CASSPLDRRFGYGYTF
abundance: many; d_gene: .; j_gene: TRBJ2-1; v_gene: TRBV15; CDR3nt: TGTGCCACCAGCAGACTCTACAATGAGCAGTTCTTC; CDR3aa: CATSRLYNEQFF